This T cell receptor (beta chain) was obtained from a study of shared clonotypes between healthy human individuals. Trimming pared 10 bases from V and 0 bases from J, leaving 13 bases between. This CDR3 region has 13 residues. Germline lookup yields CDR1 SNHLY and CDR2 FYNNEI. Positively selected for CCR7, the CD45RO-negative cells used as naive CD8 cells excluded terminally differentiated effector memory CD45RA+ cells. TCRdb keeps only in-frame clones here, not all; method: immunoSEQ multiplex PCR. The sample carries under 850,000 clones, 92% recorded once. The source material was naive CD8+ T cells sorted from blood. The clonotype comes from a young man in good health. The gene calls are TRBV2 and TRBJ2-7, with D tentatively TRBD2 (6 bases). The CDR3 DNA reads TGTGCCACCCTGCCGGAGGGCTCCTACGAGCAGTACTTC. This sequence encodes CATLPEGSYEQYF. The full variable domain, its missing parts supplied by reference TRBV2 and TRBJ2-7, is EPEVTQTPSHQVTQMGQEVILRCVPISNHLYFYWYRQILGQKVEFLVSFYNNEISEKSEIFDDQFSVERPDGSNFTLKIRSTKLEDSAMYFCATLPEGSYEQYFGPGTRLTVT.